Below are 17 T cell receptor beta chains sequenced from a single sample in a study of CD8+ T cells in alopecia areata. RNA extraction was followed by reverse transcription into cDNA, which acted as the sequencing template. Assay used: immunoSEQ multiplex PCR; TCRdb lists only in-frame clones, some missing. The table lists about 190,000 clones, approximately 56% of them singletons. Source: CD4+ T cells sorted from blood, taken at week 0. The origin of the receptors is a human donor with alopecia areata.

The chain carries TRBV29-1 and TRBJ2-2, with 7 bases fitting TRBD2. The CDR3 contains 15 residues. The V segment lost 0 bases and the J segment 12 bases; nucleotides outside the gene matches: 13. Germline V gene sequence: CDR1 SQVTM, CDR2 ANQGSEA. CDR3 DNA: TGCAGCGTTGAAGATCTTTGGCGGGGGTCGAAGAAGCTGTTTTTT. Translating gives CSVEDLWRGSKKLFF.

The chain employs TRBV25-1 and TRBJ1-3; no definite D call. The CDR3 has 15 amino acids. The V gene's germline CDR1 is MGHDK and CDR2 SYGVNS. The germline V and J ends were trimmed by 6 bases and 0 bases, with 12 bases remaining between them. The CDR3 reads CASRDAGVSGNTIYF. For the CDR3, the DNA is TGTGCCAGCAGGGACGCCGGAGTCTCTGGAAACACCATATATTTT.

This chain's CDR3 is CSVYYRPGYMNTEAFF. As DNA, the CDR3 is TGCAGCGTTTACTATCGGCCAGGATACATGAACACTGAAGCTTTCTTT. The genes are TRBV29-1 and TRBJ1-1; D is unresolved. The V gene lost 5 bases and the J gene lost 0 bases, with 19 bases spanning the gap. In germline, CDR1 is SQVTM, CDR2 ANQGSEA. This CDR3 region has 16 residues. Together with reference TRBV29-1 and TRBJ1-1, the CDR3 gives the full variable domain: SAVISQKPSRDICQRGTSLTIQCQVDSQVTMMFWYRQQPGQSLTLIATANQGSEATYESGFVIDKFPISRPNLTFSTLTVSNMSPEDSSIYLCSVYYRPGYMNTEAFFGQGTRLTVV.

The chain's CDR3 is CASSLTGTSGANVLTF. DNA for the CDR3: TGTGCCAGCAGTCTGACAGGGACCTCTGGGGCCAACGTCCTGACTTTC. This chain joins TRBV2 and TRBJ2-6; 7 positions match TRBD1. Germline V gene data show CDR1 as SNHLY and CDR2 as FYNNEI. The CDR3 is 16 residues long. Losses at the gene ends were 5 bases for V and 0 bases for J; bases not matched to a gene: 4. Variable domain in full (rest from reference TRBV2 and TRBJ2-6): EPEVTQTPSHQVTQMGQEVILRCVPISNHLYFYWYRQILGQKVEFLVSFYNNEISEKSEIFDDQFSVERPDGSNFTLKIRSTKLEDSAMYFCASSLTGTSGANVLTFGAGSRLTVL.

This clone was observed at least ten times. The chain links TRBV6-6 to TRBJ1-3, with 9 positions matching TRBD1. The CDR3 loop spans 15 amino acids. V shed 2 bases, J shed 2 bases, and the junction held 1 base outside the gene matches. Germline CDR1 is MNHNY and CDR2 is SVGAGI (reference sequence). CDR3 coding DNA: TGTGCCAGCAGTTACAACAGGGGGCCTGGAAACACCATATATTTT. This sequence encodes CASSYNRGPGNTIYF.

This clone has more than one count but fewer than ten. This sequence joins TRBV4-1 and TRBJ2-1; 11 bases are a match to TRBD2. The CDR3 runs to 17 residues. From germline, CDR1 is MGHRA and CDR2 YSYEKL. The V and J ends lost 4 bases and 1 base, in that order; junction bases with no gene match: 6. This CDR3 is CASSLGLAGASYNEQFF. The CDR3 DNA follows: TGCGCCAGCAGCCTAGGACTAGCGGGTGCTTCCTACAATGAGCAGTTCTTC.

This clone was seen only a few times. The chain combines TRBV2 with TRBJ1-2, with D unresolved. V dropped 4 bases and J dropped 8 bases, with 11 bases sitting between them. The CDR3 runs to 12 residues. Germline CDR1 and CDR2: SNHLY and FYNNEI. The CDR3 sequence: CASSGVWEGYTF. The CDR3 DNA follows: TGTGCCAGCAGTGGGGTATGGGAGGGCTACACCTTC.

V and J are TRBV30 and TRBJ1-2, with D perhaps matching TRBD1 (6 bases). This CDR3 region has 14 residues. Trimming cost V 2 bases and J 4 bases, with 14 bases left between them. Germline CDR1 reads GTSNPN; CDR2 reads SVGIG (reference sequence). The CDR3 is CAWSQQGFIYGYTF. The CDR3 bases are TGTGCCTGGAGTCAACAGGGATTCATCTATGGCTACACCTTC. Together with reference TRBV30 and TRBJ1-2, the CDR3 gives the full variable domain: SQTIHQWPATLVQPVGSPLSLECTVEGTSNPNLYWYRQAAGRGLQLLFYSVGIGQISSEVPQNLSASRPQDRQFILSSKKLLLSDSGFYLCAWSQQGFIYGYTFGSGTRLTVV.

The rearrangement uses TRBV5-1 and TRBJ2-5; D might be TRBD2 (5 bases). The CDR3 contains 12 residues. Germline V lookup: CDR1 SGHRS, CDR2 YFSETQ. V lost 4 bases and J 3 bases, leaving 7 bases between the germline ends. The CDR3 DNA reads TGCGCCAGCAGCGAAGCGGAAGAGACCCAGTACTTC. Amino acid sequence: CASSEAEETQYF.

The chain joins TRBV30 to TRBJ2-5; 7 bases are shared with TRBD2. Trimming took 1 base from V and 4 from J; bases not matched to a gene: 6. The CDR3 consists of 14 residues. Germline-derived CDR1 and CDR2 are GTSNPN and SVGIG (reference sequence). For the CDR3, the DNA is TGTGCCTGGAGTGCCCGGACTAGGGGAGAGACCCAGTACTTC. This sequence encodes CAWSARTRGETQYF.

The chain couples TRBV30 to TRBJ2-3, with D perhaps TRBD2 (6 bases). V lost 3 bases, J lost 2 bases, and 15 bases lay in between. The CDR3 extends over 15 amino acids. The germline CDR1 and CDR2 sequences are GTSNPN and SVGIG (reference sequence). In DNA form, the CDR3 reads TGTGCCTGGAGCCACAAGAGCGGGTACACAGATACGCAGTATTTT. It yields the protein CAWSHKSGYTDTQYF. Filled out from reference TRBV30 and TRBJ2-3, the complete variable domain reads SQTIHQWPATLVQPVGSPLSLECTVEGTSNPNLYWYRQAAGRGLQLLFYSVGIGQISSEVPQNLSASRPQDRQFILSSKKLLLSDSGFYLCAWSHKSGYTDTQYFGPGTRLTVL.

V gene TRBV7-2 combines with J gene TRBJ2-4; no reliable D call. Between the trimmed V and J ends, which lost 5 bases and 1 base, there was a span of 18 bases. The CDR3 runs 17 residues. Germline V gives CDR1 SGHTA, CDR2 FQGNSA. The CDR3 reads CASSPRAYSGAKNIQYF. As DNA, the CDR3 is TGTGCCAGCAGCCCAAGGGCCTACTCCGGGGCCAAAAACATTCAGTACTTC.

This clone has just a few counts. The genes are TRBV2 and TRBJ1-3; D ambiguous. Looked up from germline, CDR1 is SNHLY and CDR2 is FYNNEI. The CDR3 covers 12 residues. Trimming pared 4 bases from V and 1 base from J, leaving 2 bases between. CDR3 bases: TGTGCCAGCAGTGGGTCTGGAAACACCATATATTTT. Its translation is CASSGSGNTIYF.

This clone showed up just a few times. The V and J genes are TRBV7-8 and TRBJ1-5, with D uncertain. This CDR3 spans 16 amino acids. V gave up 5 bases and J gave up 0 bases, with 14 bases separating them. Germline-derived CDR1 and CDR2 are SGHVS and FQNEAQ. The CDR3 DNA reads TGTGCCAGCAGCCAGGCCGACGGACTTAGCAATCAGCCCCAGCATTTT. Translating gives CASSQADGLSNQPQHF. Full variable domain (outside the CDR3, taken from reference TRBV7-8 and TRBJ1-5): GAGVSQSPRYKVAKRGQDVALRCDPISGHVSLFWYQQALGQGPEFLTYFQNEAQLDKSGLPSDRFFAERPEGSVSTLKIQRTQQEDSAVYLCASSQADGLSNQPQHFGDGTRLSIL.

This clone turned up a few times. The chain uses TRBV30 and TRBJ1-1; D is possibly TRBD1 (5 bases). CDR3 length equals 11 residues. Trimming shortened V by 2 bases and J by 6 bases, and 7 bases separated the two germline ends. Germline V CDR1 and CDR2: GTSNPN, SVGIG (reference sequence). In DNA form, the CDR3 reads TGTGCCTGGAGTTCCAGGGCTGAAGCTTTCTTT. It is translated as CAWSSRAEAFF.

Written as DNA, the CDR3 is TGTGCCAGCTCACCAAGGACTGGCCCCTACGAGCAGTACTTC. This encodes CASSPRTGPYEQYF. This chain uses TRBV18 with TRBJ2-7; a possible D gene is TRBD2 (5 bases). CDR1 and CDR2 (germline): KGHSH, LQKENI. This CDR3 is built from 14 residues. Trimming took 2 bases from V and 2 from J, leaving 10 bases between them.

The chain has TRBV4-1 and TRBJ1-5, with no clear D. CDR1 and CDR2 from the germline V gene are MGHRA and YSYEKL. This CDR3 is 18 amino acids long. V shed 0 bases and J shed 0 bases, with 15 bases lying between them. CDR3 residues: CASSQDDSHIGSNQPQHF. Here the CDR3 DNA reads TGCGCCAGCAGCCAAGACGACTCCCATATTGGTAGCAATCAGCCCCAGCATTTT.